This TCR beta chain was found in a study of CD8 T cells in Susac syndrome. The V and J ends lost 4 bases and 3 bases, in that order; junction bases with no gene match: 5. This CDR3 has 13 residues. Germline CDR1 SQVTM, CDR2 ANQGSEA. Random hexamers served to reverse transcribe roughly 0.45 to 1 ug RNA. TCRdb analysed the immunoSEQ multiplex PCR reads with MiXCR anew, one entry per CDR3 protein. Found here are just over 300,000 distinct CDR3 sequences, about 91% of them singletons; the top ten hold around 0.07%. Input material: CD4+ T cells from PBMCs. The chain recombines TRBV29-1 with TRBJ1-1; 7 nucleotides align to TRBD1. The TCR originated in a human donor with multiple sclerosis. As DNA, the CDR3 is TGCAGCGTTGCAGGACAGGAGGACACTGAAGCTTTCTTT. It specifies CSVAGQEDTEAFF.